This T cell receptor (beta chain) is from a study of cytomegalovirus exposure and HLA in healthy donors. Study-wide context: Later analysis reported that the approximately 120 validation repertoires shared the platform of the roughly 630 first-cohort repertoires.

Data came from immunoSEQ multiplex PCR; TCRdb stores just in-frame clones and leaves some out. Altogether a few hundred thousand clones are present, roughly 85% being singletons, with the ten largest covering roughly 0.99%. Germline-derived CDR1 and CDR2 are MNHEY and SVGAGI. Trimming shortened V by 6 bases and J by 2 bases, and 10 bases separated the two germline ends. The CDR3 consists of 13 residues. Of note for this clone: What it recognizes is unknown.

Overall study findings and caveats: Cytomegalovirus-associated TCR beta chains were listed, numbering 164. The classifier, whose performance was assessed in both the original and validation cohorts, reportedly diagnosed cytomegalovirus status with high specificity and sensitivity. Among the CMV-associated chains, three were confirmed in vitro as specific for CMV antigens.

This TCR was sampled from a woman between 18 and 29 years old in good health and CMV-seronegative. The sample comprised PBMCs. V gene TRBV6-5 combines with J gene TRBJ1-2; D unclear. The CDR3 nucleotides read TGTGCCAGCAGGACCGACACGAACTATGGCTACACCTTC. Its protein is CASRTDTNYGYTF.